This TCR gamma chain was sequenced in a study of γδ T cells in repeated Plasmodium falciparum infection. In germline, CDR1 is GITISATS, CDR2 ISYDGTV (reference sequence). This CDR3 has 17 residues. V dropped 3 bases and J dropped 9; count of bases not matched to a gene: 11. Bulk repertoires came from Vgamma9/Vdelta2+ or Vdelta2-negative gammadelta T cells flow-sorted from PBMC. This clone was found many times. The protein TCRdb gives is from a much larger clone and does not agree with this DNA's translation at residue 9, likely a read error; the protein shown here comes from the DNA. TCRdb re-identified clones in the multiplex PCR reads via CATT. The sample holds more than 20,000 gamma-chain clones, approximately 2.9% seen once.

The TCR originated in a pool of human donors (malaria-infected and uninfected, not separated). The sequencing input was gamma-delta T cells from blood. J is TRGJP and V is TRGV9. TCRdb leaves out the J gene; it was filled in here by matching the DNA to germline. The CDR3 reads CALWETTPGLGKKIKVF. CDR3 sequence (DNA): TGTGCCTTGTGGGAGACCACCCCAGGGTTGGGCAAAAAAATCAAGGTATTT.